The 16 T cell receptor beta chains listed next were all sequenced from one sample in a study of technical replicates of blood from a handful of donors. Sequenced by immunoSEQ multiplex PCR; TCRdb stores in-frame clones only, minus some. The sample yields tens of thousands of clones, around 87% seen once. The source material was PBMCs. All receptors come from a human donor in good health. Some clones in this sample may be carry-over from other donors' samples.

The chain joins TRBV5-8 to TRBJ1-2; TRBD1 matches 9 bases. Germline V gene data show CDR1 as SGHTS and CDR2 as YDEGEE. CDR3 length equals 16 residues. V lost 3 bases, J lost 2 bases, and 8 bases stayed unmatched. The CDR3 bases are TGTGCCAGCAGCTCGGGACAGGGTTGGGGAAACTATGGCTACACCTTC. This sequence encodes CASSSGQGWGNYGYTF.

This clone was detected once. V usage is TRBV10-3 and J usage is TRBJ2-1; D might be TRBD2 (5 bases). V gave up 5 bases and J gave up 1 base, with 12 bases separating them. Per germline, CDR1 ENHRY and CDR2 SYGVKD. The CDR3 covers 15 residues. The CDR3 sequence is CAISLVSGSYNEQFF. The CDR3, as DNA: TGTGCCATCAGTTTAGTATCGGGATCCTACAATGAGCAGTTCTTC.

The chain is built from TRBV2 and TRBJ1-2, with 7 nucleotides matching TRBD1. The CDR3 totals 13 residues. Germline V lookup: CDR1 SNHLY, CDR2 FYNNEI. The V segment lost 6 bases and the J segment 3 bases; nucleotides outside the gene matches: 4. The chain's CDR3 is CASSWDRDYGYTF. The DNA of the CDR3 is TGTGCCAGCAGCTGGGACAGAGACTATGGCTACACCTTC.

The chain joins TRBV16 to TRBJ1-2; D might be TRBD1 (5 bases). V dropped 0 bases and J dropped 8 bases, with 16 bases sitting between them. The CDR3 covers 15 residues. Germline-derived CDR1 and CDR2 are KGHSY and FQNENV. This CDR3 is CASSQSSWQGKGYTF. CDR3 DNA sequence: TGTGCCAGCAGCCAATCCTCGTGGCAGGGAAAAGGCTACACCTTC.

The chain combines TRBV19 with TRBJ2-4, with 10 bases fitting TRBD2. The CDR3 runs 14 residues. The V gene's germline CDR1 is LNHDA and CDR2 SQIVND (reference sequence). The V gene end was trimmed by 6 bases and the J gene end by 5 bases; junction bases not matched to a gene: 4. CDR3 protein: CASRASGGENIQYF. The CDR3 DNA follows: TGTGCCAGTAGAGCTAGCGGGGGAGAAAACATTCAGTACTTC.

The V gene is TRBV29-1, the J gene TRBJ2-6, with 10 positions matching TRBD1. V was clipped by 3 bases and J by 0 bases; unmatched bases: 2. Per germline, CDR1 SQVTM and CDR2 ANQGSEA. This CDR3 comprises 16 residues. Written as DNA, the CDR3 is TGCAGCGTTGAGACAGGGGGCCCCTCTGGGGCCAACGTCCTGACTTTC. It specifies CSVETGGPSGANVLTF.

In nucleotides, the CDR3 is TGCGCCAGCAGCCGTGGGGACGGGGGTTCCTACAATGAGCAGTTCTTC. As protein: CASSRGDGGSYNEQFF. The gene calls are TRBV4-1 and TRBJ2-1, with D possibly matching TRBD2 (6 bases). The CDR3 covers 16 residues. Trimming stripped 4 bases from V and 1 base from J, with 14 bases between. Looked up from germline, CDR1 is MGHRA and CDR2 is YSYEKL.

In its sample, this clone was seen a few times. CDR3 nucleotide sequence: TGTGCCAGCAGTTACGGTAGCGGGAGCTACGAGCAGTACTTC. Its protein product is CASSYGSGSYEQYF. J is TRBJ2-7 and V is TRBV6-6; TRBD2 matches 9 bases. Germline lookup yields CDR1 MNHNY and CDR2 SVGAGI (reference sequence). Germline trimming cut 2 bases from V and 3 bases from J; bases unmatched to any gene: 2. This CDR3 is built from 14 residues.

This chain uses TRBV25-1 with TRBJ1-4; D is possibly TRBD1 (6 bases). CDR3 size: 13 residues. Germline V CDR1 and CDR2: MGHDK, SYGVNS. Trimming cost V 3 bases and J 5 bases, with 7 bases left between them. CDR3: CASSDRGNEKLFF. The DNA of the CDR3 is TGTGCCAGCAGTGACAGGGGAAATGAAAAACTGTTTTTT.

This sequence joins TRBV11-2 and TRBJ2-7, with D perhaps matching TRBD1 (7 bases). This CDR3 has 16 amino acids. CDR1 SGHAT and CDR2 FQNNGV come from the germline V gene. V dropped 6 bases and J dropped 3 bases, with 21 bases sitting between them. The CDR3 sequence: CASSAGGGRANYEQYF. In nucleotides, the CDR3 is TGTGCCAGCAGTGCAGGGGGAGGCAGGGCTAACTACGAGCAGTACTTC.

The chain couples TRBV14 to TRBJ2-7, with D possibly matching TRBD1 (6 bases). This CDR3 contains 13 residues. Trimming shortened V by 3 bases and J by 9 bases, and 15 bases separated the two germline ends. CDR1 is SGHDN, CDR2 FVKESK, per germline. The CDR3 coding sequence is TGTGCCAGCAGCCAGATGACAGGCCAAGGGCAGTACTTC. Encoded protein: CASSQMTGQGQYF.

V gene TRBV18 combines with J gene TRBJ2-7; TRBD2 matches at 12 bases. With 3 bases clipped from V and 6 bases from J, the junction kept 9 bases outside the gene matches. Germline CDR1 KGHSH, CDR2 LQKENI. The CDR3 consists of 16 residues. The CDR3 is CASSPSNLAGGTEQYF. The DNA of the CDR3 is TGTGCCAGCTCACCTTCGAATCTAGCGGGAGGGACCGAGCAGTACTTC.

This clone was seen a single time. The chain recombines TRBV18 with TRBJ2-1, with TRBD1 matching over 7 bases. This CDR3 region has 16 residues. Germline lookup yields CDR1 KGHSH and CDR2 LQKENI. V gave up 3 bases and J gave up 2 bases; unmatched junction bases: 7. The CDR3 region has the DNA TGTGCCAGCTCACCCTACCGGGACAGCCCCTACAATGAGCAGTTCTTC. This sequence encodes CASSPYRDSPYNEQFF.

This chain uses TRBV30 with TRBJ2-1; tentatively, D is TRBD2 (5 bases). V dropped 4 bases and J dropped 0 bases, with 7 bases sitting between them. This CDR3 contains 13 residues. In germline, CDR1 is GTSNPN, CDR2 SVGIG (reference sequence). CDR3 loop: CAWKRNSYNEQFF. CDR3 coding DNA: TGTGCCTGGAAGCGGAACTCCTACAATGAGCAGTTCTTC.

The gene calls are TRBV12-5 and TRBJ2-7; D may be TRBD1 (6 bases). The CDR3 is 13 residues long. V lost 4 bases, J lost 3 bases, and 10 bases lay in between. The germline V gene has CDR1 LGHNT and CDR2 FRNRAP. DNA for the CDR3: TGTGCTAGTGGTTCCCCGGACAGCTACGAGCAGTACTTC. This gives the protein CASGSPDSYEQYF.

The chain links TRBV28 to TRBJ1-5, with D possibly being TRBD1 (5 bases). Germline CDR1 is MDHEN and CDR2 is SYDVKM. The V end was cut by 6 bases, the J end by 7 bases, with 22 bases between. CDR3 length equals 16 residues. CDR3 sequence reads: CASRKTGGMAKQPQHF. CDR3 coding DNA: TGTGCCAGCAGAAAAACAGGAGGGATGGCGAAACAGCCCCAGCATTTT.